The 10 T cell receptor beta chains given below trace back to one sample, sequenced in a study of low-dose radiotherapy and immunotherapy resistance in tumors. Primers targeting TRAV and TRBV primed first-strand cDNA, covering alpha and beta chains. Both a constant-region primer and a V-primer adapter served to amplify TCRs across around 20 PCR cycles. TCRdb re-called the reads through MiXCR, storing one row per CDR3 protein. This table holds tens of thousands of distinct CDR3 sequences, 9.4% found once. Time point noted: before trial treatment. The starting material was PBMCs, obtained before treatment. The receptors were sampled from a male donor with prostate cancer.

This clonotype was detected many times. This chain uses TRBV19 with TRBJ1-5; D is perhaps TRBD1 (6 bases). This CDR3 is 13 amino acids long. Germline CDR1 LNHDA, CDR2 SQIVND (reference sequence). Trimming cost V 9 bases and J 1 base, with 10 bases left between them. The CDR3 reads CASRQDSNQPQHF. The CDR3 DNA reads TGTGCCAGCCGACAGGACAGCAATCAGCCCCAGCATTTT.

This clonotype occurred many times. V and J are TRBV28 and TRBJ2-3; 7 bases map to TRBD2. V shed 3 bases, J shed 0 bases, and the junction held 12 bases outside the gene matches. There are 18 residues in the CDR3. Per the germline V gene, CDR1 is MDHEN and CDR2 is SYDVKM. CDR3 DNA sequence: TGTGCCAGCAGTTTTGGACGGGGGGTGCCGCATAGCACAGATACGCAGTATTTT. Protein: CASSFGRGVPHSTDTQYF.

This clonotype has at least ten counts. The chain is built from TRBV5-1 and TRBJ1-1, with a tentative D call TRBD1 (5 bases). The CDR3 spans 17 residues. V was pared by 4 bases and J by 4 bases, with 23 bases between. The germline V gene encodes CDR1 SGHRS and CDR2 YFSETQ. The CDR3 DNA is TGCGCCAGCAGCCGGCCAAAGGTGGGATCGGGGGGCACTGAAGCTTTCTTT. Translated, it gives CASSRPKVGSGGTEAFF.

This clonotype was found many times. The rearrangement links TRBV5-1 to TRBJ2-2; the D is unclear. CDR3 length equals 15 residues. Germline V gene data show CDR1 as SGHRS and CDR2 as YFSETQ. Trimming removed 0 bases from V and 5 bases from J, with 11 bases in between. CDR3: CASSLEPGRTGELFF. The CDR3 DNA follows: TGCGCCAGCAGCTTGGAGCCGGGCCGGACCGGGGAGCTGTTTTTT.

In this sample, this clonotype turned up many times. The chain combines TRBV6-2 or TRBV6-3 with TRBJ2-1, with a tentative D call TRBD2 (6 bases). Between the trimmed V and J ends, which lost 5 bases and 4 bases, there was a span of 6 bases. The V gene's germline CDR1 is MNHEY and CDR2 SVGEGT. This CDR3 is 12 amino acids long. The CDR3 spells CASSGTYNEQFF. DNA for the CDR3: TGTGCCAGCAGTGGGACTTACAATGAGCAGTTCTTC.

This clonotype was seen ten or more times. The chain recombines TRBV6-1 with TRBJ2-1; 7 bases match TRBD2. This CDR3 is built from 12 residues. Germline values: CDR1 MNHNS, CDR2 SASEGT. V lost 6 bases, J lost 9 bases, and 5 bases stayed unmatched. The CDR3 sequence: CASSSWGGEQFF. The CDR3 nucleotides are TGTGCCAGCAGCAGCTGGGGGGGTGAGCAGTTCTTC.

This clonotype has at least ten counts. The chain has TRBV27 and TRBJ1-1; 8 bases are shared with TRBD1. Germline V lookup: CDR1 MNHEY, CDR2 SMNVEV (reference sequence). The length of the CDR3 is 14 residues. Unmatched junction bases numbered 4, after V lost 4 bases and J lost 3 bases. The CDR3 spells CASSSSGGHTEAFF. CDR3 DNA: TGTGCCAGCAGTTCCTCAGGGGGCCACACTGAAGCTTTCTTT.

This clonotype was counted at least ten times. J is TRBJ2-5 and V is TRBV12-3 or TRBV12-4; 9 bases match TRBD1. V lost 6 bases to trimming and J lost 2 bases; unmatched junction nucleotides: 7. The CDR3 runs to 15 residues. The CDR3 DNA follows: TGTGCCAGCAGGCTCTCCGGGACAGGGCAAGAGACCCAGTACTTC. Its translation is CASRLSGTGQETQYF.

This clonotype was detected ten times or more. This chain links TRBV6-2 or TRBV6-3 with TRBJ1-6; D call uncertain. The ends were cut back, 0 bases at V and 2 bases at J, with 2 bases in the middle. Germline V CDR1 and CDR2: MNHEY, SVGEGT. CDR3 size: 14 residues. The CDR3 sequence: CASSYSTYNSPLHF. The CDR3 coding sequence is TGTGCCAGCAGTTACTCGACCTATAATTCACCCCTCCACTTT.

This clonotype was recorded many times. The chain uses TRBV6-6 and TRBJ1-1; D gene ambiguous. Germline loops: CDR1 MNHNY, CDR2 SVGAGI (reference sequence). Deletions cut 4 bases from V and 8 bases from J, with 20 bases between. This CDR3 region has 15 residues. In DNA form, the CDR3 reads TGTGCCAGCAGTTCCTTCCAACGGATTTACGAAGAAGCTTTCTTT. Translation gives CASSSFQRIYEEAFF.